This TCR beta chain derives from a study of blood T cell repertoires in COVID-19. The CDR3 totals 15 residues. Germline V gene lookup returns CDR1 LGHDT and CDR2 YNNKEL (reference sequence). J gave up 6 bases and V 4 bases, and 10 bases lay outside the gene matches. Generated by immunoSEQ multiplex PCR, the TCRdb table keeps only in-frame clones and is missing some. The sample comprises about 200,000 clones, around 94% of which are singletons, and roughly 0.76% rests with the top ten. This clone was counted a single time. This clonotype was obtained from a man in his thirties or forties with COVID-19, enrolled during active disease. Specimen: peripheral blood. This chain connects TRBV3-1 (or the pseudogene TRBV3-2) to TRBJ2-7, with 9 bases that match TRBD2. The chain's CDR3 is CASSRSGTSLPEQYF. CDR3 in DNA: TGTGCCAGCAGCCGTTCCGGGACTAGCCTTCCCGAGCAGTACTTC.